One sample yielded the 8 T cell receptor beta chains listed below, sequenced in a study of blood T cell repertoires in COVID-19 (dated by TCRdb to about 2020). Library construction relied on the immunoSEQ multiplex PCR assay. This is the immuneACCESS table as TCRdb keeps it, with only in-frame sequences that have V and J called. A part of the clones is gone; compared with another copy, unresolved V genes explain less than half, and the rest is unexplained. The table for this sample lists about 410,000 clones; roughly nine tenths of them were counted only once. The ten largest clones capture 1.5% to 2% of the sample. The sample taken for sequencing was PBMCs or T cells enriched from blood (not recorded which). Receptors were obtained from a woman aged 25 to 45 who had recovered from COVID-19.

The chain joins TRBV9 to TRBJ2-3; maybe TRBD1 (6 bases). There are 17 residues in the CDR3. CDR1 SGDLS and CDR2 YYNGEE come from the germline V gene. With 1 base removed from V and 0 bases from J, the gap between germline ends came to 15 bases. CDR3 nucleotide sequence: TGTGCCAGCAGCGTATACGACAGGTCGTCTAGCACAGATACGCAGTATTTT. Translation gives CASSVYDRSSSTDTQYF.

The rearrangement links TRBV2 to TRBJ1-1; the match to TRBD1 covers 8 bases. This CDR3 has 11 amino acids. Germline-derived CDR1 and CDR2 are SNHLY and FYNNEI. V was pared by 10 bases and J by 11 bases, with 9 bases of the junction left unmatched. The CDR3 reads CATTDRVRAFF. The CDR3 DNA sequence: TGTGCCACAACGGACAGGGTCCGGGCTTTCTTT.

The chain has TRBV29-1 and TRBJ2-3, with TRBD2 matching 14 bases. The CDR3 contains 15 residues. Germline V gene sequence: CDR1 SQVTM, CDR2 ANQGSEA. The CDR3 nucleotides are TGCAGTCGACTAGCGGGAGGGCCTGGAGGAGATACGCAGTATTTT. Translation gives CSRLAGGPGGDTQYF.

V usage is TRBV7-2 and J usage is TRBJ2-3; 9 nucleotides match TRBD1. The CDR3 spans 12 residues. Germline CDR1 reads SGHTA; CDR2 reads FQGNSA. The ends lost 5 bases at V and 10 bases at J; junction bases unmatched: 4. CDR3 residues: CASSPRQGAQYF. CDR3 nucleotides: TGTGCCAGCAGCCCCCGACAGGGGGCGCAGTATTTT.

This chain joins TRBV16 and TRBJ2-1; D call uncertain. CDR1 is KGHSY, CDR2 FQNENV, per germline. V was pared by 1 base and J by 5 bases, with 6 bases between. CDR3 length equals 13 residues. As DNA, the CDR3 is TGTGCCAGCAGCCAATTTCGGGACAATGAGCAGTTCTTC. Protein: CASSQFRDNEQFF.

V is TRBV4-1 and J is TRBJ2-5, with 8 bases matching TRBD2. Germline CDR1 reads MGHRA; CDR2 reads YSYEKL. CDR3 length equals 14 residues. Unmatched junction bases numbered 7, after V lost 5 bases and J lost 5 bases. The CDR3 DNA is TGCGCCAGCAGCAAACTAGCGGTAGGGGAGACCCAGTACTTC. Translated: CASSKLAVGETQYF.

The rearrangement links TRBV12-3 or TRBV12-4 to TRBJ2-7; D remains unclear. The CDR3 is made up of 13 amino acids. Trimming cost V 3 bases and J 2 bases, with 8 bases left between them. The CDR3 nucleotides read TGTGCCAGCAGTTTCGGCGGTCCCTACGAGCAGTACTTC. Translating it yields CASSFGGPYEQYF.

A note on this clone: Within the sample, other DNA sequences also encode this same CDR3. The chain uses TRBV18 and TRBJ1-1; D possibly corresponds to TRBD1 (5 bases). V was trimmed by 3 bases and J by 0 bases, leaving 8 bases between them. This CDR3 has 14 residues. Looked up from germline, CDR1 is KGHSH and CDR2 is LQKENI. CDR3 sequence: CASSPTGLNTEAFF. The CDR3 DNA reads TGTGCCAGCTCACCTACAGGATTGAACACTGAAGCTTTCTTT.